A selection of T cell receptor beta chains follows, all from one sample in a study of breast tumors, draining lymph nodes, adjacent tissues. TCRdb recomputed calls from the multiplex PCR reads with MiXCR, one row per CDR3 protein. The sample records about 200,000 distinct CDR3 sequences, about 32% being singletons. Material: axillary lymph node tissue. Receptors were obtained from a female donor with breast cancer. Some clones in this sample may be carry-over from other donors' samples. Both conserved end residues are part of each CDR3. The D gene is left open where the match is weak. Only some rows state a clone size, as once, few, many or a class for expanded clones.

clone_size	d_call	v_call	j_call	cdr3_aa	cdr3_nt
many	-	TRBV28	TRBJ2-2	CASSLERANEATGELFF	TGTGCCAGCAGTTTAGAGCGGGCGAACGAGGCGACCGGGGAGCTGTTTTTT
many	TRBD1	TRBV7-9	TRBJ1-4	CASSRAGTAATNEKLFF	TGTGCCAGCAGCAGGGCAGGGACAGCCGCAACTAATGAAAAACTGTTTTTT
many	-	TRBV30	TRBJ2-2	CAWSDGYTGELFF	TGTGCCTGGAGTGACGGATACACCGGGGAGCTGTTTTTT
-	TRBD2	TRBV20-1	TRBJ2-5	CSASGLAVYQETQYF	TGCAGTGCATCGGGACTAGCGGTTTACCAAGAGACCCAGTACTTC
-	-	TRBV3-1	TRBJ2-2	CPSRGTGELFF	TGTCCCAGCAGGGGCACCGGGGAGCTGTTTTTT
many	-	TRBV11-2	TRBJ1-6	CASSLAGWNSPLHF	TGTGCCAGCAGCCTGGCAGGGTGGAATTCACCCCTCCACTTT
many	-	TRBV5-1	TRBJ1-5	CASSLSPDSNQPQHF	TGCGCCAGCAGCTTGTCTCCCGATAGCAATCAGCCCCAGCATTTT
-	-	TRBV7-8	TRBJ2-7	CASRLGLVPYEQYF	TGTGCCAGCAGGTTAGGACTGGTTCCCTACGAGCAGTACTTC
-	-	TRBV10-3	TRBJ2-7	CATSELGPTKDVQYF	TGTGCCACCAGTGAGTTGGGACCTACGAAGGACGTGCAGTACTTC
many	-	TRBV7-2	TRBJ1-3	CASSVRQRNTIYF	TGTGCCAGCAGCGTAAGACAGAGAAACACCATATATTTT
many	-	TRBV2	TRBJ2-7	CASRGISYEQYF	TGTGCCAGCAGGGGAATCTCCTACGAGCAGTACTTC
-	TRBD1	TRBV5-6	TRBJ2-5	CASSLQGWRETQYF	TGTGCCAGCAGCTTACAGGGGTGGAGGGAGACCCAGTACTTC
many	TRBD1	TRBV24-1	TRBJ2-7	CATSRQGSYEQYF	TGTGCCACCAGCAGACAGGGCTCCTACGAGCAGTACTTC
few	-	TRBV18	TRBJ1-3	CASSPDSQIGNTIYF	TGTGCCAGCTCACCTGACAGTCAGATTGGAAACACCATATATTTT
-	-	TRBV24-1	TRBJ2-2	CATSDFKGLNTGELFF	TGTGCCACCAGTGATTTTAAGGGACTTAACACCGGGGAGCTGTTTTTT
once	-	TRBV7-9	TRBJ2-7	CASSRSSNEQYF	TGTGCCAGCAGCCGGAGCAGCAACGAGCAGTACTTC
many	TRBD1	TRBV4-1	TRBJ1-6	CASSQTAGTVYNSPLHF	TGCGCCAGCAGCCAAACGGCCGGGACAGTCTATAATTCACCCCTCCACTTT
many	-	TRBV5-1	TRBJ2-5	CASSLEGRGDTQYF	TGCGCCAGCAGCTTGGAAGGCAGGGGTGACACCCAGTACTTC